The 24 T cell receptor beta chains below were found in one sample sequenced in a study of blood T cell repertoires in COVID-19. The repertoire was sequenced with immunoSEQ multiplex PCR; TCRdb's copy has only in-frame clones and lacks some. The repertoire holds a few hundred thousand clones, with 90% as singletons. Sequences were obtained from peripheral blood. These receptors came from a woman in her thirties with COVID-19, enrolled during active disease.

The V and J genes are TRBV15 and TRBJ2-1; tentative D call: TRBD2 (5 bases). Looked up from germline, CDR1 is LNHNV and CDR2 is YYDKDF (reference sequence). The CDR3 extends over 17 amino acids. V was cut by 0 bases and J by 4 bases, with 16 bases left in between. CDR3 in amino acids: CATSRDLSSAPYNEQFF. CDR3 DNA sequence: TGTGCCACCAGCAGAGATCTTAGTAGCGCTCCGTACAATGAGCAGTTCTTC.

V is TRBV7-9 and J is TRBJ2-1; weak D call: TRBD2 (6 bases). The V end lost 1 base, the J end lost 8 bases, and 12 bases lay between the germline ends. There are 14 residues in the CDR3. Looked up from germline, CDR1 is SEHNR and CDR2 is FQNEAQ (reference sequence). This CDR3 reads CASSLEWGGDEQFF. The CDR3 DNA is TGTGCCAGCAGCTTAGAATGGGGAGGCGATGAGCAGTTCTTC.

The genes are TRBV11-2 and TRBJ2-1, with 7 positions matching TRBD1. The CDR3 loop spans 16 amino acids. Germline trimming cut 2 bases from V and 3 bases from J; bases unmatched to any gene: 7. CDR1 and CDR2 from the germline V gene are SGHAT and FQNNGV. CDR3 in amino acids: CASSLLRGGGYNEQFF. The CDR3 coding sequence is TGTGCCAGCAGCTTACTCCGAGGGGGCGGCTACAATGAGCAGTTCTTC.

This chain joins TRBV9 and TRBJ1-4; D not resolved. The germline V gene has CDR1 SGDLS and CDR2 YYNGEE. Trimming shortened V by 0 bases and J by 0 bases, and 9 bases separated the two germline ends. The CDR3 spans 16 residues. CDR3 DNA sequence: TGTGCCAGCAGCGTAGTAGGGAGTGCAACTAATGAAAAACTGTTTTTT. Translation: CASSVVGSATNEKLFF.

The chain employs TRBV7-7 and TRBJ1-1, with 7 nucleotides matching TRBD1. Germline V gene sequence: CDR1 SSHAT, CDR2 FNYEAQ (reference sequence). The CDR3 sequence is 15 residues long. J was trimmed by 4 bases and V by 7 bases; bases with no gene match: 12. The chain's CDR3 is CASNKPTGAGTEAFF. CDR3 DNA sequence: TGTGCCAGCAACAAACCTACAGGGGCGGGCACTGAAGCTTTCTTT.

The chain uses TRBV7-3 and TRBJ1-2; possibly TRBD1 for D (6 bases). The length of the CDR3 is 17 residues. With 5 bases removed from V and 3 bases from J, the gap between germline ends came to 22 bases. Per germline, CDR1 SGHTA and CDR2 FQGTGA. In DNA, the CDR3 is TGTGCCAGCAGCCCAAGTCCGGCACAGGGAGCGCACTATGGCTACACCTTC. Its translation is CASSPSPAQGAHYGYTF.

CDR3 in DNA: TGTGCCAGCACCCCGCGCGGGGATGAGCAGTTCTTC. Its translation: CASTPRGDEQFF. The rearrangement links TRBV11-2 to TRBJ2-1; TRBD2 might be the D (6 bases). V gave up 7 bases and J gave up 8 bases, with 12 bases separating them. The CDR3 loop spans 12 amino acids. Looked up from germline, CDR1 is SGHAT and CDR2 is FQNNGV.

The V gene is TRBV2, the J gene TRBJ1-2; the match to TRBD1 covers 10 bases. Germline CDR1 reads SNHLY; CDR2 reads FYNNEI. After removal of 5 bases from V and 8 bases from J, the junction contained 2 bases not matched to a gene. The CDR3 totals 12 residues. Here the CDR3 DNA reads TGTGCCAGCAGTTGGACAGGGGGAGGCTACACCTTC. It specifies CASSWTGGGYTF.

The chain is built from TRBV28 and TRBJ2-7, with 14 bases lining up with TRBD2. CDR3 length equals 15 residues. The germline V gene has CDR1 MDHEN and CDR2 SYDVKM. The V and J ends lost 6 bases and 5 bases, in that order; junction bases with no gene match: 6. CDR3 nucleotides: TGTGCCAGCAGAGGTAGACTAGCGGGAGGGAACGAGCAGTACTTC. Its translation is CASRGRLAGGNEQYF.

This clone occurred once. The V and J genes are TRBV7-8 and TRBJ1-3; TRBD1 might be the D (5 bases). Trimming took off 2 bases at V and 2 bases at J, with 19 bases between the two ends. The germline gives CDR1 SGHVS, CDR2 FQNEAQ. The CDR3 extends over 18 amino acids. The CDR3 reads CASSLMGRGVETGNTIYF. CDR3 nucleotides: TGTGCCAGCAGCTTAATGGGGCGGGGGGTAGAAACTGGAAACACCATATATTTT.

The gene calls are TRBV11-3 and TRBJ2-5; tentatively, D is TRBD2 (7 bases). Germline CDR1 reads SGHNT; CDR2 reads YENEEA. The CDR3 spans 14 residues. V gave up 5 bases and J gave up 2 bases, with 12 bases separating them. The CDR3, as DNA: TGTGCCAGCAGCAAGGGGGGGTCGCAAGAGACCCAGTACTTC. This gives the protein CASSKGGSQETQYF.

V is TRBV19 and J is TRBJ1-1; TRBD1 aligns across 7 bases. Looked up from germline, CDR1 is LNHDA and CDR2 is SQIVND (reference sequence). V lost 5 bases and J lost 2; bases outside the gene matches: 5. This CDR3 comprises 14 residues. The DNA for the CDR3 is TGTGCCAGTAGTCCCGACAGGGTCAACACTGAAGCTTTCTTT. Amino acid sequence: CASSPDRVNTEAFF.

This chain uses TRBV9 with TRBJ1-2, with D perhaps TRBD1 (6 bases). The V gene's germline CDR1 is SGDLS and CDR2 YYNGEE. The CDR3 is made up of 17 amino acids. Trimming removed 4 bases at V and 10 bases at J, with 29 bases between. The CDR3 is CASSLHRDTAQGPFYTF. The CDR3 DNA reads as TGTGCCAGCAGCTTACACCGGGACACTGCCCAGGGCCCTTTCTACACCTTC.

This rearrangement joins TRBV5-1 to TRBJ2-1; 7 bases match TRBD2. CDR1 and CDR2 from the germline V gene are SGHRS and YFSETQ. V gave up 4 bases and J gave up 9 bases; unmatched junction bases: 10. The CDR3 spans 14 residues. CDR3 coding DNA: TGCGCCAGCAGCCCCCAACGCCGGGAGGCTGAGCAGTTCTTC. This translates into CASSPQRREAEQFF. Together with reference TRBV5-1 and TRBJ2-1, the CDR3 gives the full variable domain: KAGVTQTPRYLIKTRGQQVTLSCSPISGHRSVSWYQQTPGQGLQFLFEYFSETQRNKGNFPGRFSGRQFSNSRSEMNVSTLELGDSALYLCASSPQRREAEQFFGPGTRLTVL.

The genes are TRBV7-4 and TRBJ2-7; 7 nucleotides match TRBD1. V dropped 4 bases and J dropped 2; count of bases not matched to a gene: 8. This CDR3 contains 15 residues. Germline V gene lookup returns CDR1 SGHVT and CDR2 SQSDAQ. CDR3 protein: CASSSDRVETYEQYF. CDR3 coding DNA: TGTGCCAGCAGCTCCGACAGGGTAGAGACCTACGAGCAGTACTTC.

This clone was seen at least ten times. The rearrangement uses TRBV2 and TRBJ1-2; possibly TRBD1 for D (6 bases). There are 14 residues in the CDR3. In germline, CDR1 is SNHLY, CDR2 FYNNEI. Trimming took 6 bases from V and 8 from J, leaving 19 bases between them. The chain's CDR3 is CASRPAGASGGYTF. CDR3 coding DNA: TGTGCCAGCAGACCGGCGGGGGCTTCGGGAGGCTACACCTTC.

V is TRBV5-5 and J is TRBJ2-1, with D perhaps matching TRBD2 (6 bases). Trimming removed 1 base at V and 8 bases at J, with 13 bases between. The CDR3 contains 14 residues. CDR1 is SGHKS and CDR2 is YYEKEE in the germline V gene (reference sequence). CDR3 sequence (DNA): TGTGCCAGCAGCTTGATTGACGGGGGAGATGAGCAGTTCTTC. As protein: CASSLIDGGDEQFF.

The V gene is TRBV14, the J gene TRBJ2-7; TRBD2 aligns across 12 bases. Trimming cost V 3 bases and J 7 bases; bases outside gene matches: 7. Germline-derived CDR1 and CDR2 are SGHDN and FVKESK. There are 15 residues in the CDR3. This chain's CDR3 is CASSHRTSGTGEQYF. The CDR3 DNA sequence: TGTGCCAGCAGCCATAGGACTAGCGGGACTGGGGAGCAGTACTTC. Full variable domain (outside the CDR3, taken from reference TRBV14 and TRBJ2-7): EAGVTQFPSHSVIEKGQTVTLRCDPISGHDNLYWYRRVMGKEIKFLLHFVKESKQDESGMPNNRFLAERTGGTYSTLKVQPAELEDSGVYFCASSHRTSGTGEQYFGPGTRLTVT.

The V call is TRBV10-3, the J call TRBJ1-5, with D possibly TRBD1 on 5 matching bases. The V gene lost 6 bases and the J gene lost 3 bases, with 12 bases spanning the gap. CDR3 size: 14 residues. CDR1 is ENHRY and CDR2 is SYGVKD in the germline V gene. This CDR3 reads CAISRDSNNQPQHF. CDR3 in DNA: TGTGCCATCAGCCGGGACTCAAACAATCAGCCCCAGCATTTT.

The gene calls are TRBV6-5 and TRBJ1-5, with TRBD1 as a possible D gene (6 bases). V dropped 6 bases and J dropped 4 bases, with 16 bases sitting between them. This CDR3 is 15 amino acids long. Germline V lookup: CDR1 MNHEY, CDR2 SVGAGI. DNA of the CDR3: TGTGCCAGCAGGCCGATTACAGGGAGTAATCAGCCCCAGCATTTT. This translates into CASRPITGSNQPQHF.

This chain uses TRBV6-5 with TRBJ1-1, with D hard to call. V lost 5 bases and J lost 0, with 7 bases in between. CDR3 length equals 13 residues. Germline lookup yields CDR1 MNHEY and CDR2 SVGAGI. The CDR3 DNA sequence: TGTGCCAGCAGTACGAACATGAACACTGAAGCTTTCTTT. Its protein product is CASSTNMNTEAFF.

This chain links TRBV3-1 (or the pseudogene TRBV3-2) with TRBJ1-1; 7 bases map to TRBD1. CDR3 length: 15 residues. Germline CDR1 reads LGHDT; CDR2 reads YNNKEL (reference sequence). Unmatched junction bases numbered 7, after V lost 2 bases and J lost 4 bases. The chain's CDR3 is CASSQPMTGTTEAFF. The CDR3 region has the DNA TGTGCCAGCAGCCAACCCATGACAGGGACCACTGAAGCTTTCTTT.

V is TRBV6-6 and J is TRBJ2-7; 13 bases map to TRBD2. The germline V gene has CDR1 MNHNY and CDR2 SVGAGI (reference sequence). The CDR3 is 18 residues long. The junction had 15 bases not matched to a gene; V was cut back by 5 bases and J by 5 bases. The DNA for the CDR3 is TGTGCCAGCAGTCCTGACCCAATACTAGCGGGAGGGCCCCACGAGCAGTACTTC. It codes for CASSPDPILAGGPHEQYF.

V usage is TRBV5-4 and J usage is TRBJ2-3, with 8 bases aligning to TRBD2. The CDR3 sequence is 16 residues long. Losses at the gene ends were 3 bases for V and 5 bases for J; bases not matched to a gene: 11. Germline CDR1 SGHNT, CDR2 YYREEE (reference sequence). CDR3 loop: CASSSANGRAKDTQYF. The CDR3 coding sequence is TGTGCCAGCAGCTCCGCTAACGGGAGGGCCAAAGATACGCAGTATTTT.